One and the same sample provided the 4 T cell receptor beta chains below, sequenced in a study of shared clonotypes between healthy human individuals. Produced via immunoSEQ multiplex PCR; TCRdb's table is partial and in-frame only. The sample holds some 2,000,000 clones, roughly 96% seen once. Sequencing used naive CD4+ T cells sorted from blood. Specified subset: CD45RA+ positively selected. These receptors originate from a man aged 18 to 30 in good health.

The chain combines TRBV25-1 with TRBJ2-1; possibly TRBD2 for D (5 bases). Germline V lookup: CDR1 MGHDK, CDR2 SYGVNS. Between the trimmed V and J ends, which lost 3 bases and 2 bases, there was a span of 8 bases. The CDR3 is 14 amino acids. The DNA for the CDR3 is TGTGCCAGCAGTGAGGGGAGTCCCTACAATGAGCAGTTCTTC. It is translated as CASSEGSPYNEQFF.

This chain joins TRBV5-1 and TRBJ2-2; a weak D match, TRBD1 (6 bases). CDR3 size: 14 residues. Germline V gene sequence: CDR1 SGHRS, CDR2 YFSETQ. V lost 4 bases and J 4 bases, leaving 11 bases between the germline ends. CDR3 protein: CASSPTGTTGELFF. In DNA form, the CDR3 reads TGCGCCAGCAGCCCCACAGGGACCACCGGGGAGCTGTTTTTT.

This clone has ten or more counts. This specimen includes other DNA sequences encoding the same CDR3. The chain has TRBV5-1 and TRBJ1-1; 8 bases agree with TRBD1. V shed 4 bases, J shed 3 bases, and the junction held 2 bases outside the gene matches. Germline CDR1 and CDR2: SGHRS and YFSETQ. This CDR3 has 13 residues. CDR3 region: CASSLQGDTEAFF. CDR3 coding DNA: TGCGCCAGCAGCCTACAGGGGGACACTGAAGCTTTCTTT.

The genes are TRBV9 and TRBJ2-7; D might be TRBD2 (7 bases). Looked up from germline, CDR1 is SGDLS and CDR2 is YYNGEE. CDR3 length equals 14 residues. The V end lost 4 bases, the J end lost 7 bases, and 18 bases lay between the germline ends. CDR3 protein: CASSPSAGQREQYF. The DNA of the CDR3 is TGTGCCAGCAGCCCCTCAGCGGGACAACGTGAGCAGTACTTC.